This is a list of T cell receptor beta chains from one sample in a study of CD8 T cells in ankylosing spondylitis. In TCRdb, the 5' RACE reads were re-called with MiXCR into one record per CDR3 protein. The data show more than 650,000 distinct CDR3 sequences, approximately 12% seen once. Sequenced input: blood, either unsorted or a sorted T cell fraction (not recorded which). Receptors originate from a male donor with ankylosing spondylitis. The CDR3 runs from the conserved cysteine through the conserved F or W. Each record gives: D gene, J gene, clone size, V gene, CDR3 protein, CDR3 DNA. A D gene is named only where the DNA matches it firmly. A clone size is listed for some rows: how often the clone was seen (once, few, many), or a class if it is expanded.

>TRBD2|TRBJ2-3|few|TRBV27
CASSTMGGSADTQYF
TGTGCCAGCAGCACTATGGGCGGGAGCGCAGATACGCAGTATTTT
>.|TRBJ1-1|few|TRBV6-1
CASRSTAIMNTEAFF
TGTGCCAGCAGGTCGACGGCGATAATGAACACTGAAGCTTTCTTT
>.|TRBJ2-3|.|TRBV9
CASSVYIGSTDTQYF
TGTGCCAGCAGCGTATATATCGGGAGTACAGATACGCAGTATTTT
>TRBD2|TRBJ2-1|few|TRBV5-6
CASSRGGISYNEQFF
TGTGCCAGCAGTCGCGGGGGGATCTCCTACAATGAGCAGTTCTTC
>.|TRBJ1-3|.|TRBV6-5
CASSYWANSGNTIYF
TGTGCCAGCAGTTACTGGGCCAACTCTGGAAACACCATATATTTT
>TRBD2|TRBJ2-1|.|TRBV5-6
CASSFRGGGYNEQFF
TGTGCCAGCAGCTTTCGTGGCGGGGGGTACAATGAGCAGTTCTTC
>.|TRBJ1-3|.|TRBV12-3/TRBV12-4
CASSPPSNWRNTIYF
TGTGCCAGCAGTCCCCCCTCGAATTGGAGAAACACCATATATTTT
>.|TRBJ2-7|.|TRBV11-2
CASSLNGLLYEQYF
TGTGCCAGCAGCTTAAACGGTCTTCTGTACGAGCAGTACTTC
>TRBD2|TRBJ2-7|.|TRBV6-4
CASSDRSWGLAGWSSYEQYF
TGTGCCAGCAGTGACCGGTCCTGGGGACTAGCGGGATGGAGCTCCTACGAGCAGTACTTC
>TRBD1|TRBJ2-5|many|TRBV25-1
CASSNTRTGGETQYF
TGTGCCAGCAGTAACACCAGAACAGGGGGAGAGACCCAGTACTTC
>TRBD2|TRBJ2-1|few|TRBV20-1
CSARSSAGVSYNEQFF
TGCAGTGCTAGATCCTCCGCGGGAGTCTCCTACAATGAGCAGTTCTTC
>TRBD1|TRBJ1-6|many|TRBV20-1
CSARTGGLKFFSPLHF
TGCAGTGCCAGGACAGGGGGCCTTAAATTTTTTTCACCCCTCCACTTT
>.|TRBJ1-2|many|TRBV5-1
CASCPTLGTLGYGYTF
TGCGCCAGCTGCCCCACCCTAGGGACTCTGGGCTATGGCTACACCTTC
>TRBD2|TRBJ2-7|.|TRBV20-1
CSARETSGRAGASYEQYF
TGCAGTGCTAGAGAGACTAGCGGGAGGGCCGGAGCCTCCTACGAGCAGTACTTC
>.|TRBJ1-1|many|TRBV29-1
CSVGKTTRDTEAFF
TGCAGCGTTGGGAAGACCACCAGGGACACTGAAGCTTTCTTT
>.|TRBJ1-3|.|TRBV21-1
CASSKPGPLTSGNTIYF
TGTGCCAGCAGCAAGCCGGGACCGTTGACCTCTGGAAACACCATATATTTT
>.|TRBJ2-1|.|TRBV6-5
CASSSVGRDNGEQFF
TGTGCCAGCAGTTCCGTTGGACGGGACAACGGTGAGCAGTTCTTC
>.|TRBJ2-3|.|TRBV6-2/TRBV6-3
CASSYSTRLSSTDTQYF
TGTGCCAGCAGTTACTCGACCAGGCTATCTAGCACAGATACGCAGTATTTT
>.|TRBJ1-4|few|TRBV9
CASSVRSGEEKLFF
TGTGCCAGCAGCGTGAGAAGTGGTGAAGAAAAACTGTTTTTT
>.|TRBJ2-7|few|TRBV5-6
CASSLLRTNYEQYF
TGTGCCAGCAGCTTGCTGCGGACCAACTACGAGCAGTACTTC
>.|TRBJ1-1|.|TRBV9
CASSVGRQAFF
TGTGCCAGCAGCGTAGGGAGGCAGGCTTTCTTT
>TRBD2|TRBJ2-3|few|TRBV29-1
CSAAGGVGTDTQYF
TGCAGCGCCGCCGGGGGGGTTGGCACAGATACGCAGTATTTT
>.|TRBJ2-1|.|TRBV10-3
CAIARDKPTPNEQFF
TGTGCCATCGCCCGCGACAAGCCCACCCCAAATGAGCAGTTCTTC
>.|TRBJ2-1|few|TRBV7-9
CASSLGTQGRSYNEQFF
TGTGCCAGCAGCTTAGGGACCCAGGGACGATCCTACAATGAGCAGTTCTTC
>.|TRBJ2-3|few|TRBV7-9
CASSLEWDTQYF
TGTGCCAGCAGCTTAGAATGGGATACGCAGTATTTT
>TRBD2|TRBJ2-7|few|TRBV6-5
CASSRSGVAGEQYF
TGTGCCAGCAGTCGCTCGGGAGTAGCGGGCGAGCAGTACTTC
>TRBD1|TRBJ1-1|.|TRBV11-2
CASSRDRQNTEAFF
TGTGCCAGCAGCCGGGACAGGCAGAACACTGAAGCTTTCTTT
>TRBD2|TRBJ2-2|few|TRBV6-2/TRBV6-3
CASSASGGETGELFF
TGTGCCAGCAGTGCTAGCGGAGGGGAAACCGGGGAGCTGTTTTTT
>.|TRBJ2-6|.|TRBV5-1
CASSFQPSGANVLTF
TGCGCCAGCAGCTTTCAGCCCTCTGGGGCCAACGTCCTGACTTTC